The 28 T cell receptor beta chains given below trace back to one sample, sequenced in a study of shared clonotypes between healthy human individuals. Naive CD8 cells lacked CD45RO and underwent positive selection for CCR7, leaving out terminally differentiated effector memory CD45RA+ cells. The repertoire was sequenced with immunoSEQ multiplex PCR; TCRdb's copy has only in-frame clones and lacks some. The profile covers about 2,100,000 clones, with approximately 94% appearing a single time and 1.7% taken by the ten largest. Sequencing input: naive CD8+ T cells from PBMCs. These receptor sequences come from a man younger than 35 in good health. Some clones in this sample may be carry-over from other donors' samples.

V and J are TRBV27 and TRBJ2-3; a weak D match, TRBD1 (5 bases). The V end was cut by 4 bases, the J end by 2 bases, with 13 bases between. Germline CDR1 reads MNHEY; CDR2 reads SMNVEV (reference sequence). The CDR3 runs 15 residues. CDR3 in DNA: TGTGCCAGCAGTTACCTGGGGCCACCCACAGATACGCAGTATTTT. Protein sequence: CASSYLGPPTDTQYF.

This chain links TRBV9 with TRBJ2-3; TRBD2 matches 7 bases. V lost 3 bases to trimming and J lost 2 bases; unmatched junction nucleotides: 12. The CDR3 is 17 amino acids. The germline CDR1 and CDR2 sequences are SGDLS and YYNGEE. This chain's CDR3 is CASSGTSGDSLTDTQYF. The CDR3 DNA is TGTGCCAGCAGCGGGACGAGCGGGGATTCCCTCACAGATACGCAGTATTTT.

The chain recombines TRBV4-2 with TRBJ2-1, with 9 bases aligning to TRBD2. The length of the CDR3 is 18 residues. Germline V gives CDR1 LGHNA, CDR2 YNFKEQ. V gave up 0 bases and J gave up 2 bases; unmatched junction bases: 8. CDR3 sequence reads: CASSQEYGGRGPYNEQFF. In DNA form, the CDR3 reads TGTGCCAGCAGCCAAGAGTACGGCGGGAGGGGACCCTACAATGAGCAGTTCTTC.

The rearrangement joins TRBV2 to TRBJ2-1; 13 bases match TRBD2. V lost 0 bases and J lost 1; bases outside the gene matches: 9. The CDR3 consists of 20 residues. The germline V gene encodes CDR1 SNHLY and CDR2 FYNNEI. In DNA form, the CDR3 reads TGTGCCAGCAGTGAAGCGTTCATGACTAGCGGGAGGTTTTCCTACAATGAGCAGTTCTTC. Translating it yields CASSEAFMTSGRFSYNEQFF.

The rearrangement uses TRBV28 and TRBJ2-5; D possibly corresponds to TRBD2 (6 bases). With 6 bases removed from V and 7 bases from J, the gap between germline ends came to 15 bases. Germline V gene data show CDR1 as MDHEN and CDR2 as SYDVKM. The CDR3 has 13 residues. The CDR3 DNA sequence: TGTGCCAGCAGGTCGGGACTTGTTGCGACCCAGTACTTC. Translating gives CASRSGLVATQYF.

This chain links TRBV19 with TRBJ2-3; no clear D gene. Looked up from germline, CDR1 is LNHDA and CDR2 is SQIVND (reference sequence). V gave up 5 bases and J gave up 4 bases, with 13 bases separating them. The CDR3 covers 14 residues. The CDR3: CASSPRAWSDTQYF. CDR3 nucleotides: TGTGCCAGTAGTCCCCGGGCGTGGTCAGATACGCAGTATTTT.

To note about this clone: The sample carries other DNA sequences with the same CDR3. The genes are TRBV7-3 and TRBJ2-3; 9 nucleotides line up with TRBD2. Germline V gene lookup returns CDR1 SGHTA and CDR2 FQGTGA. V trimming: 1 base; J trimming: 3 bases; junction bases outside the gene matches: 2. The CDR3 extends over 15 amino acids. The DNA for the CDR3 is TGTGCCAGCAGCTTAAAGGGACTAGCAACAGATACGCAGTATTTT. Residues: CASSLKGLATDTQYF.

In this sample, this clone turned up once. The chain couples TRBV6-5 to TRBJ2-5; no clear D gene. This CDR3 has 10 amino acids. CDR1 and CDR2 (germline): MNHEY, SVGAGI. The DNA for the CDR3 is TGTGCGGATCCAAAACAAGCCCAGTACTTC. Protein: CADPKQAQYF.

The chain combines TRBV7-9 with TRBJ2-7; D is uncertain. The CDR3 is 15 amino acids. Germline V gene lookup returns CDR1 SEHNR and CDR2 FQNEAQ (reference sequence). Trimming shortened V by 2 bases and J by 3 bases, and 14 bases separated the two germline ends. CDR3 region: CASSLTTDPNYEQYF. DNA of the CDR3: TGTGCCAGCAGCTTAACCACAGATCCGAACTACGAGCAGTACTTC.

The chain is built from TRBV28 and TRBJ1-1, with 8 bases lining up with TRBD1. This CDR3 is built from 13 residues. Germline trimming cut 6 bases from V and 6 bases from J; bases unmatched to any gene: 6. Per germline, CDR1 MDHEN and CDR2 SYDVKM. CDR3 DNA sequence: TGTGCCAGCAGACTAACAGGGGGGCCTGAAGCTTTCTTT. Its protein is CASRLTGGPEAFF.

The chain links TRBV6-5 to TRBJ2-5, with D unresolved. Germline CDR1 is MNHEY and CDR2 is SVGAGI. Trimming removed 2 bases at V and 1 base at J, with 8 bases between. This CDR3 is 14 amino acids long. CDR3 coding DNA: TGTGCCAGCAGTTACACAGCTGGCCAAGAGACCCAGTACTTC. Residues: CASSYTAGQETQYF.

The chain has TRBV4-1 and TRBJ1-1, with D tentatively TRBD1 (5 bases). The CDR3 runs to 11 residues. CDR1 is MGHRA, CDR2 YSYEKL, per germline. V was shortened by 4 bases and J by 11 bases, with 11 bases between the two germline ends. The CDR3 reads CASSPGGDAFF. The CDR3 bases are TGCGCCAGCAGCCCGGGGGGTGATGCTTTCTTT.

The genes are TRBV28 and TRBJ2-1, with D hard to call. Trimming pared 0 bases from V and 7 bases from J, leaving 16 bases between. The CDR3 extends over 16 amino acids. The germline V gene has CDR1 MDHEN and CDR2 SYDVKM. The CDR3 nucleotides are TGTGCCAGCAGTTTATGGCTATATGGCGCTCATAATGAGCAGTTCTTC. Protein product: CASSLWLYGAHNEQFF.

The chain carries TRBV5-6 and TRBJ2-7; D may correspond to TRBD1 or TRBD2 (5 bases each). The CDR3 extends over 12 amino acids. Germline lookup yields CDR1 SGHDT and CDR2 YYEEEE. V lost 0 bases and J 6 bases, leaving 7 bases between the germline ends. The CDR3 region has the DNA TGTGCCAGCAGCTTGGATGGGGGCGAGCAGTACTTC. It is translated as CASSLDGGEQYF.

This clone was observed once. V and J are TRBV7-8 and TRBJ2-3; the D gene is possibly TRBD2 (5 bases). CDR1 and CDR2 from the germline V gene are SGHVS and FQNEAQ. This CDR3 is 14 amino acids long. V was pared by 5 bases and J by 0 bases, with 9 bases between. DNA of the CDR3: TGTGCCAGCAGCCAACGAGGGAGCACAGATACGCAGTATTTT. The encoded protein is CASSQRGSTDTQYF.

CDR3 nucleotides: TGTGCCAGCAGTCCCTTAAGGGCTCGATACGAGCAGTACTTC. It translates to CASSPLRARYEQYF. The genes are TRBV27 and TRBJ2-7; no clear D gene. The length of the CDR3 is 14 residues. The ends were cut back, 5 bases at V and 4 bases at J, with 15 bases in the middle. The V gene's germline CDR1 is MNHEY and CDR2 SMNVEV (reference sequence).

The chain combines TRBV5-8 with TRBJ1-2; weak D call: TRBD1 (5 bases). From germline, CDR1 is SGHTS and CDR2 YDEGEE. V dropped 1 base and J dropped 7 bases, with 17 bases sitting between them. CDR3 size: 15 residues. CDR3 nucleotide sequence: TGTGCCAGCAGCTTGAGGTCCCAGGGCTTAGGTGGCTACACCTTC. This gives the protein CASSLRSQGLGGYTF.

Comment on this clone: The same CDR3 also results from other DNA sequences found in this sample. The rearrangement links TRBV28 to TRBJ2-5; 9 bases line up with TRBD1. The CDR3 consists of 15 residues. V dropped 3 bases and J dropped 2; count of bases not matched to a gene: 4. CDR1 MDHEN and CDR2 SYDVKM come from the germline V gene. CDR3 DNA sequence: TGTGCCAGCAGTTTCCTGGGACAGGGACAAGAGACCCAGTACTTC. This gives the protein CASSFLGQGQETQYF.

The chain links TRBV9 to TRBJ2-4, with D perhaps TRBD1 or TRBD2 (5 bases each). Per germline, CDR1 SGDLS and CDR2 YYNGEE. V lost 5 bases and J lost 8, with 20 bases in between. This CDR3 is 15 amino acids long. In DNA form, the CDR3 reads TGTGCCAGCAGTCGGGCCGGGACGCCGAGGGACATTCAGTACTTC. Protein product: CASSRAGTPRDIQYF.

This rearrangement joins TRBV27 to TRBJ2-4; the D gene is possibly TRBD2 (6 bases). Looked up from germline, CDR1 is MNHEY and CDR2 is SMNVEV (reference sequence). The CDR3 is made up of 12 amino acids. Deletions cut 7 bases from V and 8 bases from J, with 12 bases between. In DNA form, the CDR3 reads TGTGCCAGCACCGGGAGAGGGGACATTCAGTACTTC. Its translation: CASTGRGDIQYF.

The chain has TRBV29-1 and TRBJ2-1; 11 bases are shared with TRBD1. The CDR3 contains 17 residues. Germline V CDR1 and CDR2: SQVTM, ANQGSEA. V dropped 6 bases and J dropped 8; count of bases not matched to a gene: 18. The CDR3 protein is CSVPPDRGRKVYHEQFF. The DNA of the CDR3 is TGCAGCGTCCCACCGGACAGGGGGCGGAAAGTATACCATGAGCAGTTCTTC.

V is TRBV19 and J is TRBJ2-7; no reliable D call. The CDR3 consists of 14 residues. The germline gives CDR1 LNHDA, CDR2 SQIVND (reference sequence). Trimming pared 4 bases from V and 2 bases from J, leaving 12 bases between. The chain's CDR3 is CASSNRDTAYEQYF. As DNA, the CDR3 is TGTGCCAGTAGTAACCGTGACACAGCCTACGAGCAGTACTTC.

The chain is built from TRBV18 and TRBJ1-2, with D perhaps matching TRBD1 (5 bases). The germline V gene has CDR1 KGHSH and CDR2 LQKENI. V was clipped by 8 bases and J by 2 bases, with 12 bases between them. The CDR3 is 13 amino acids. The CDR3 loop is CASPTGGNYGYTF. The CDR3, as DNA: TGTGCCAGCCCAACGGGGGGGAACTATGGCTACACCTTC.

The count of this clone is one. This chain links TRBV6-5 with TRBJ2-1, with no clear D. The CDR3 consists of 14 residues. Per germline, CDR1 MNHEY and CDR2 SVGAGI. With 2 bases removed from V and 6 bases from J, the gap between germline ends came to 11 bases. CDR3 coding DNA: TGTGCCAGCAGTTACAGGATTTTCGGCAATGAGCAGTTCTTC. Residues: CASSYRIFGNEQFF.

The genes are TRBV7-9 and TRBJ2-7; perhaps TRBD2 as D (6 bases). Trimming took off 5 bases at V and 0 bases at J, with 11 bases between the two ends. Germline lookup yields CDR1 SEHNR and CDR2 FQNEAQ (reference sequence). This CDR3 contains 14 residues. In DNA form, the CDR3 reads TGTGCCAGCAGCCACGACGGGAGCTCCTACGAGCAGTACTTC. Translating it yields CASSHDGSSYEQYF.

The chain combines TRBV27 with TRBJ2-5; 8 nucleotides align to TRBD1. The DNA end is a closer match to TRBJ2-7, so the J assignment may be wrong. The V gene's germline CDR1 is MNHEY and CDR2 SMNVEV (reference sequence). This CDR3 is 14 amino acids long. CDR3 DNA sequence: TGTGCCAGCACCACCGGGACAGGAGCCTACGAGCAGTACTTC. Residues: CASTTGTGAYEQYF.

DNA for the CDR3: TGTGCCAGCAGCGGGACAGTGGAAGAGACCCAGTACTTC. This gives the protein CASSGTVEETQYF. The chain uses TRBV7-9 and TRBJ2-5, with 7 bases identical to TRBD1. V lost 5 bases and J lost 3; bases outside the gene matches: 3. Per germline, CDR1 SEHNR and CDR2 FQNEAQ (reference sequence). The CDR3 contains 13 residues.

The CDR3 region is CASGGLAGGPFAYEQYF. The CDR3 DNA follows: TGCGCCAGCGGGGGACTAGCGGGAGGCCCCTTCGCCTACGAGCAGTACTTC. This sequence joins TRBV5-1 and TRBJ2-7; the match to TRBD2 covers 15 bases. There are 17 residues in the CDR3. Germline V gene lookup returns CDR1 SGHRS and CDR2 YFSETQ. V was clipped by 7 bases and J by 2 bases; unmatched bases: 10.